Listed here are 27 T cell receptor beta chains from one sample, sequenced in a study of vaccination and CD4 T cells after COVID-19. This sample's treatment: approximately 10-day PBMC culture with coronavirus spike peptide pools or control peptides (ViraFEST assay). Oncomine TCR Beta short-read sequencing was applied to DNA from cultured CD4+ T cells. TCRdb ran MiXCR on the PCR reads and lists one entry per CDR3 protein. The repertoire consists of about 16,000 distinct CDR3 sequences, with about 53% occurring once and the leading ten covering roughly 34%. These TCRs are of unknown antigen specificity. The sequenced sample was cultured CD4+ T cells from blood, obtained after SARS-CoV-2 vaccination. Source of these receptors: a human donor with COVID-19.

This chain joins TRBV27 and TRBJ1-1; D unresolved. This CDR3 is built from 12 residues. In germline, CDR1 is MNHEY, CDR2 SMNVEV (reference sequence). V was trimmed by 9 bases and J by 3 bases, leaving 11 bases between them. The CDR3 spells CARTPMDTEAFF. For the CDR3, the DNA is TGTGCCAGGACGCCTATGGACACTGAAGCTTTCTTT.

The V and J genes are TRBV7-9 and TRBJ2-2; 9 positions match TRBD1. The germline CDR1 and CDR2 sequences are SEHNR and FQNEAQ (reference sequence). The V gene end was trimmed by 5 bases and the J gene end by 7 bases; junction bases not matched to a gene: 11. The CDR3 runs to 16 residues. DNA for the CDR3: TGTGCCAGCAGCCCTCCGGGACAGGGTTTTAGCGGGGAGCTGTTTTTT. Residues: CASSPPGQGFSGELFF.

V usage is TRBV11-3 and J usage is TRBJ2-2, with TRBD2 identical over 11 bases. Looked up from germline, CDR1 is SGHNT and CDR2 is YENEEA. J gave up 5 bases and V 4 bases, and 3 bases lay outside the gene matches. The CDR3 consists of 15 residues. The CDR3, as DNA: TGTGCCAGCAGCTCCGGGACTAGCGGTACCGGGGAGCTGTTTTTT. Its translation is CASSSGTSGTGELFF.

The V gene is TRBV11-3, the J gene TRBJ1-2; weak D call: TRBD1 (5 bases). Germline assignment: CDR1 SGHNT and CDR2 YENEEA. Trimming pared 4 bases from V and 2 bases from J, leaving 14 bases between. This CDR3 contains 15 residues. CDR3 amino acids: CASSSTREGNYGYTF. CDR3 DNA sequence: TGTGCCAGCAGCTCCACCCGGGAGGGGAACTATGGCTACACCTTC.

The J gene is TRBJ2-5, the V gene TRBV19, with 8 bases lining up with TRBD1. The V gene's germline CDR1 is LNHDA and CDR2 SQIVND (reference sequence). Trimming removed 5 bases from V and 5 bases from J; junction bases left unmatched: 7. The CDR3 has 14 residues. CDR3 DNA: TGTGCCAGTAGTCGACTCAGGGGGCGTGAGACCCAGTACTTC. Its translation is CASSRLRGRETQYF.

The chain recombines TRBV27 with TRBJ1-2, with TRBD1 matching over 9 bases. Germline CDR1 is MNHEY and CDR2 is SMNVEV (reference sequence). Losses at the gene ends were 5 bases for V and 3 bases for J; bases not matched to a gene: 4. The length of the CDR3 is 14 residues. The DNA of the CDR3 is TGTGCCAGCAGTGCCAGGACAGGGGACTATGGCTACACCTTC. Protein product: CASSARTGDYGYTF.

This clonotype was seen just once. This chain links TRBV20-1 with TRBJ1-1; 7 positions match TRBD1. CDR1 and CDR2 from the germline V gene are DFQATT and SNEGSKA (reference sequence). There are 14 residues in the CDR3. Trimming removed 3 bases from V and 2 bases from J; junction bases left unmatched: 6. The CDR3 protein is CSASPQGGNTEAFF. The CDR3 DNA sequence: TGCAGTGCTAGCCCCCAGGGGGGTAACACTGAAGCTTTCTTT.

This clonotype appeared a single time. CDR3 loop: CASSYSSQENTEAFF. The CDR3 DNA sequence: TGTGCCAGCAGTTACTCGAGTCAGGAGAACACTGAAGCTTTCTTT. V and J are TRBV6-5 and TRBJ1-1, with D unresolved. The CDR3 loop spans 15 amino acids. Per the germline V gene, CDR1 is MNHEY and CDR2 is SVGAGI. With 0 bases removed from V and 1 base from J, the gap between germline ends came to 9 bases.

The gene calls are TRBV6-5 and TRBJ2-3; 7 positions agree with TRBD2. The CDR3 totals 17 residues. V gave up 2 bases and J gave up 0 bases; unmatched junction bases: 8. Germline CDR1 reads MNHEY; CDR2 reads SVGAGI. The CDR3 reads CASSYGAGSSSTDTQYF. CDR3 in DNA: TGTGCCAGCAGTTACGGAGCGGGGTCTTCTAGCACAGATACGCAGTATTTT.

This clonotype was found a few times. J is TRBJ1-2 and V is TRBV19, with a weak D call TRBD1 (6 bases). Germline V gene sequence: CDR1 LNHDA, CDR2 SQIVND (reference sequence). The CDR3 loop spans 13 amino acids. The CDR3 loop reads CAIETNRDGGYTF. Here the CDR3 DNA reads TGTGCAATAGAAACTAACAGGGACGGCGGCTACACCTTC. Using reference TRBV19 and TRBJ1-2 for the parts outside the CDR3, the full variable domain is DGGITQSPKYLFRKEGQNVTLSCEQNLNHDAMYWYRQDPGQGLRLIYYSQIVNDFQKGDIAEGYSVSREKKESFPLTVTSAQKNPTAFYLCAIETNRDGGYTFGSGTRLTVV.

The chain uses TRBV4-2 and TRBJ1-3, with D unclear. Trimming shortened V by 0 bases and J by 0 bases, and 9 bases separated the two germline ends. CDR3 length: 16 amino acids. Germline V lookup: CDR1 LGHNA, CDR2 YNFKEQ. The CDR3 here is CASSQEASNSGNTIYF. In nucleotides, the CDR3 is TGTGCCAGCAGCCAAGAGGCCAGCAACTCTGGAAACACCATATATTTT.

This clonotype was seen a few times. V usage is TRBV5-8 and J usage is TRBJ1-5; perhaps TRBD1 as D (5 bases). Germline V lookup: CDR1 SGHTS, CDR2 YDEGEE. The CDR3 is 15 amino acids. V lost 0 bases to trimming and J lost 3 bases, with 10 bases between them. CDR3 loop: CASSLAGFPNQPQHF. The CDR3 nucleotides read TGTGCCAGCAGCTTGGCAGGGTTTCCCAATCAGCCCCAGCATTTT.

This chain connects TRBV7-2 to TRBJ2-6; D not resolved. Between the trimmed V and J ends, which lost 3 bases and 4 bases, there was a span of 13 bases. Germline V gene sequence: CDR1 SGHTA, CDR2 FQGNSA. This CDR3 has 16 amino acids. CDR3 amino acids: CASSFRAGSGANVLTF. Written as DNA, the CDR3 is TGTGCCAGCAGCTTCCGGGCAGGTTCCGGGGCCAACGTCCTGACTTTC.

This clonotype has only a few counts. The chain couples TRBV24-1 to TRBJ1-2; D is unclear. Germline CDR1 is KGHDR and CDR2 is SFDVKD. Trimming left V 8 bases short and J 5 bases short, with 8 bases between. CDR3 length equals 11 residues. The CDR3 loop is CATTGRYGYTF. The CDR3 bases are TGTGCCACCACTGGACGGTATGGCTACACCTTC.

The chain carries TRBV7-8 and TRBJ1-5, with D unresolved. V was cut by 1 base and J by 3 bases, with 10 bases left in between. Germline lookup yields CDR1 SGHVS and CDR2 FQNEAQ. The CDR3 runs 15 residues. This chain's CDR3 is CASSLEGIHNQPQHF. CDR3 in DNA: TGTGCCAGCAGCTTAGAAGGCATACACAATCAGCCCCAGCATTTT.

The chain joins TRBV2 to TRBJ2-7; no definite D call. The germline CDR1 and CDR2 sequences are SNHLY and FYNNEI. Trimming removed 2 bases at V and 6 bases at J, with 11 bases between. The CDR3 has 13 amino acids. The DNA for the CDR3 is TGTGCCAGCAGTGAATCAGCACCTACCGAGCAGTACTTC. It codes for CASSESAPTEQYF.

The V gene is TRBV12-3 or TRBV12-4, the J gene TRBJ2-3, with D hard to call. V gave up 5 bases and J gave up 6 bases, with 9 bases separating them. The CDR3 consists of 12 residues. The CDR3 region is CASSPSYDTQYF. CDR3 nucleotides: TGTGCCAGCAGTCCCTCATACGATACGCAGTATTTT.

The rearrangement uses TRBV19 and TRBJ1-2; 8 bases align to TRBD1. This CDR3 has 14 amino acids. Germline V gene data show CDR1 as LNHDA and CDR2 as SQIVND (reference sequence). With 7 bases clipped from V and 7 bases from J, the junction kept 11 bases outside the gene matches. The CDR3 nucleotides are TGTGCCAGTACTCCTCAGGGGGCGCCGACTGGCTACACCTTC. Residues: CASTPQGAPTGYTF. The full variable domain, in which reference TRBV19 and TRBJ1-2 provide the parts outside the CDR3, is DGGITQSPKYLFRKEGQNVTLSCEQNLNHDAMYWYRQDPGQGLRLIYYSQIVNDFQKGDIAEGYSVSREKKESFPLTVTSAQKNPTAFYLCASTPQGAPTGYTFGSGTRLTVV.

This clonotype was found a few times. The rearrangement uses TRBV20-1 and TRBJ1-3; D unresolved. Between the trimmed V and J ends, which lost 3 bases and 0 bases, there was a span of 12 bases. CDR3 length equals 15 residues. Germline V CDR1 and CDR2: DFQATT, SNEGSKA (reference sequence). This CDR3 reads CSARRGGSSGNTIYF. CDR3 bases: TGCAGTGCTAGGAGAGGCGGATCCTCTGGAAACACCATATATTTT.

This chain joins TRBV2 and TRBJ1-1, with D unclear. This CDR3 is built from 12 residues. Germline V lookup: CDR1 SNHLY, CDR2 FYNNEI. V was trimmed by 7 bases and J by 4 bases, leaving 10 bases between them. This chain's CDR3 is CASTFSGTEAFF. The DNA for the CDR3 is TGTGCCAGCACTTTTTCCGGCACTGAAGCTTTCTTT.

This clonotype was recorded a few times. The rearrangement joins TRBV6-5 to TRBJ1-1, with 7 positions matching TRBD1. The ends lost 2 bases at V and 8 bases at J; junction bases unmatched: 8. CDR3 length: 14 residues. Looked up from germline, CDR1 is MNHEY and CDR2 is SVGAGI. Here the CDR3 reads CASSYGTVQGEAFF. The CDR3, as DNA: TGTGCCAGCAGTTACGGGACAGTGCAAGGGGAAGCTTTCTTT.

The gene calls are TRBV6-1 and TRBJ2-5; D might be TRBD1 (5 bases). Germline CDR1 and CDR2: MNHNS and SASEGT. The CDR3 runs to 15 residues. Trimming took 6 bases from V and 3 from J, leaving 17 bases between them. The CDR3 loop reads CASRRDDRSEETQYF. In DNA form, the CDR3 reads TGTGCCAGCAGGAGAGATGACAGAAGCGAAGAGACCCAGTACTTC.

The genes are TRBV6-1 and TRBJ2-5, with D unresolved. Germline V lookup: CDR1 MNHNS, CDR2 SASEGT. This CDR3 has 13 residues. Trimming removed 6 bases at V and 5 bases at J, with 13 bases between. As DNA, the CDR3 is TGTGCCAGCAGCCCCCAAGGGTCGGAGACCCAGTACTTC. It translates to CASSPQGSETQYF.

This chain joins TRBV20-1 and TRBJ2-7, with 8 nucleotides matching TRBD2. The length of the CDR3 is 14 residues. V lost 3 bases, J lost 7 bases, and 11 bases stayed unmatched. Germline V gene sequence: CDR1 DFQATT, CDR2 SNEGSKA (reference sequence). CDR3 in amino acids: CSASLPGGPWEQYF. The CDR3 coding sequence is TGCAGTGCTAGTCTTCCGGGGGGGCCGTGGGAGCAGTACTTC.

The sample holds a few counts of this clonotype. The rearrangement joins TRBV6-2 or TRBV6-3 to TRBJ2-7; 8 nucleotides match TRBD2. The length of the CDR3 is 12 residues. From germline, CDR1 is MNHEY and CDR2 SVGEGT. Trimming took 10 bases from V and 5 from J; bases not matched to a gene: 7. As DNA, the CDR3 is TGTGCCACCGGCGGGGGGTTCGACGAGCAGTACTTC. This sequence encodes CATGGGFDEQYF.

In nucleotides, the CDR3 is TGCAGTGCTAGATCCCACCGAGACGGTGTGGTTTCACCCCTCCACTTT. Translated: CSARSHRDGVVSPLHF. The chain uses TRBV20-1 and TRBJ1-6; the D is unclear. The germline gives CDR1 DFQATT, CDR2 SNEGSKA (reference sequence). The CDR3 extends over 16 amino acids. V gave up 2 bases and J gave up 9 bases, with 20 bases separating them.

The sample holds one count of this clonotype. This rearrangement joins TRBV30 to TRBJ2-7; D is perhaps TRBD1 (5 bases). The CDR3 is 14 amino acids. Germline CDR1 and CDR2: GTSNPN and SVGIG (reference sequence). V was pared by 3 bases and J by 3 bases, with 15 bases between. CDR3 protein: CAWRVAGANYEQYF. CDR3 DNA: TGTGCCTGGAGGGTGGCTGGGGCTAACTACGAGCAGTACTTC.